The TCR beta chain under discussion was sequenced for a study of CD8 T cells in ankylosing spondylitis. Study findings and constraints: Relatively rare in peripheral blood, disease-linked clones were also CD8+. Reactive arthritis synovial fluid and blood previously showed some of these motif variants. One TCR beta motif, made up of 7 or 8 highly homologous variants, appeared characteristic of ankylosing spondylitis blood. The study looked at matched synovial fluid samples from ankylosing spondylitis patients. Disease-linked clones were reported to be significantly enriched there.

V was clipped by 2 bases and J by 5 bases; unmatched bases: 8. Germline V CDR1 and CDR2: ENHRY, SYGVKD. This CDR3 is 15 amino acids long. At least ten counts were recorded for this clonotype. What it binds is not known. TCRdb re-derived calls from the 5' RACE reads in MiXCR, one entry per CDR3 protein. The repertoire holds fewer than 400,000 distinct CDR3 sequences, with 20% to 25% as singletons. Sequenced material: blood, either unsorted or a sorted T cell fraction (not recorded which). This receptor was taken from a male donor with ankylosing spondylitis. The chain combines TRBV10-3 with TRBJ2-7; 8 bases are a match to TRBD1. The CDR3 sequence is CAISESEAGGHEQYF. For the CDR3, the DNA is TGTGCCATCAGTGAGAGTGAGGCAGGGGGCCACGAGCAGTACTTC.